Below, 10 T cell receptor beta chains from the same sample are listed, as sequenced in a study of TIL therapy for anti-PD-1-resistant metastatic lung cancer. Sequencing used immunoSEQ v3. Clones were sequenced by immunoSEQ multiplex PCR, and TCRdb holds only the in-frame ones, with some missing. Counted here are 50,000 to 70,000 clones, 55% to 70% occurring once; the ten biggest clones make up about 6.3%. Time point here: pre-treatment sample, taken before nivolumab and TIL therapy. The source material was blood, sampled at baseline. The receptors were sampled from a person aged 25 to 85 with non-small cell lung cancer.

This clone has only a few counts. The V and J genes are TRBV4-1 and TRBJ2-6; the match to TRBD1 covers 7 bases. Germline V gene data show CDR1 as MGHRA and CDR2 as YSYEKL. The CDR3 has 14 amino acids. J gave up 12 bases and V 1 base, and 6 bases lay outside the gene matches. CDR3 DNA: TGCGCCAGCAGCCAAGGGGACAGAGAGGCCGTCCTGACTTTC. Its translation: CASSQGDREAVLTF.

The CDR3 DNA is TGTGCCAGCAGAACTGGGACAGGGACCTATGGCTACACCTTC. It yields the protein CASRTGTGTYGYTF. This chain uses TRBV28 with TRBJ1-2; 9 bases line up with TRBD1. This CDR3 is 14 amino acids long. Germline V gene sequence: CDR1 MDHEN, CDR2 SYDVKM. V lost 6 bases to trimming and J lost 4 bases; unmatched junction nucleotides: 6.

This clone was observed a single time. Its ends do not fully match the called genes, so a read error is possible. The gene calls are TRBV10-1 and TRBJ1-2; D ambiguous. This CDR3 contains 12 residues. CDR1 WNHNN and CDR2 SYGVQD come from the germline V gene (reference sequence). For the CDR3, the DNA is TGCGCCAGCAGTGGGGGAGGAGCGGCTGTCTTCTTC. Its translation is CASSGGGAAVFF.

The chain couples TRBV5-1 to TRBJ2-3; D may be TRBD2 (6 bases). Trimming removed 0 bases at V and 2 bases at J, with 16 bases between. CDR1 SGHRS and CDR2 YFSETQ come from the germline V gene. The length of the CDR3 is 17 residues. The CDR3 bases are TGCGCCAGCAGCTTGGGATTGTCGGGAGCGGTCACAGATACGCAGTATTTT. Residues: CASSLGLSGAVTDTQYF. Together with reference TRBV5-1 and TRBJ2-3, the CDR3 gives the full variable domain: KAGVTQTPRYLIKTRGQQVTLSCSPISGHRSVSWYQQTPGQGLQFLFEYFSETQRNKGNFPGRFSGRQFSNSRSEMNVSTLELGDSALYLCASSLGLSGAVTDTQYFGPGTRLTVL.

This sequence joins TRBV2 and TRBJ2-3; D remains ambiguous. V lost 7 bases, J lost 1 base, and 12 bases lay in between. Germline CDR1 is SNHLY and CDR2 is FYNNEI. The CDR3 is 14 residues long. As DNA, the CDR3 is TGTGCCAGCACCCCTGGGTTCCGCACAGATACGCAGTATTTT. Protein product: CASTPGFRTDTQYF.

The rearrangement links TRBV19 to TRBJ2-3, with 11 bases identical to TRBD2. Germline values: CDR1 LNHDA, CDR2 SQIVND (reference sequence). This CDR3 spans 16 amino acids. Unmatched junction bases numbered 7, after V lost 5 bases and J lost 3 bases. The CDR3, as DNA: TGTGCCAGTAGTCGACATACTAGCGGGAGTACAGATACGCAGTATTTT. This codes for CASSRHTSGSTDTQYF.

The chain links TRBV6-5 to TRBJ2-7; 7 nucleotides agree with TRBD2. The CDR3 runs to 15 residues. Germline CDR1 reads MNHEY; CDR2 reads SVGAGI. V trimming: 2 bases; J trimming: 0 bases; junction bases outside the gene matches: 4. CDR3 sequence reads: CASSYERGSSYEQYF. The CDR3 region has the DNA TGTGCCAGCAGTTACGAGCGGGGAAGCTCCTACGAGCAGTACTTC.

This clone was recorded a few times. Being one base from a much bigger clone, this may be a read error. The chain combines TRBV6-6 with TRBJ1-1; D remains unclear. Looked up from germline, CDR1 is MNHNY and CDR2 is SVGAGI (reference sequence). V was clipped by 8 bases and J by 5 bases, with 6 bases between them. CDR3 length: 10 amino acids. CDR3 coding DNA: TGTGCCAGCGGTAAAACTGAAGCTTTCTTT. It specifies CASGKTEAFF.

This chain connects TRBV2 to TRBJ2-2; TRBD1 or TRBD2 may be the D gene (5 bases each). The CDR3 extends over 14 amino acids. Trimming removed 6 bases from V and 1 base from J, with 9 bases in between. Germline CDR1 SNHLY, CDR2 FYNNEI. The CDR3 DNA follows: TGTGCCAGCAGGGGGGACGGGAACACCGGGGAGCTGTTTTTT. Translation gives CASRGDGNTGELFF.

The chain combines TRBV5-1 with TRBJ1-6; unclear D gene. The CDR3 covers 13 residues. Germline values: CDR1 SGHRS, CDR2 YFSETQ. The V gene lost 2 bases and the J gene lost 5 bases, with 5 bases spanning the gap. The CDR3 sequence: CASSLTDNSPLHF. The CDR3 nucleotides read TGCGCCAGCAGCTTAACAGATAATTCACCCCTCCACTTT.